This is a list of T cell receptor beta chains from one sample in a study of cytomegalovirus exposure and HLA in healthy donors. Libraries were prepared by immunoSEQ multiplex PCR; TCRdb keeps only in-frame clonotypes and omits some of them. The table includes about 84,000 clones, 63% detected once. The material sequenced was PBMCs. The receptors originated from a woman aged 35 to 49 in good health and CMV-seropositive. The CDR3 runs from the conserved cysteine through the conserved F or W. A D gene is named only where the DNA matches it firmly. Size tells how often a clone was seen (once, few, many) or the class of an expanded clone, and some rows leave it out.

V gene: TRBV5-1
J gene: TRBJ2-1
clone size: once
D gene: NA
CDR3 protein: CASSLEGTGGGNEQFF
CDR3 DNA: TGCGCCAGCAGCTTGGAGGGGACCGGGGGAGGAAATGAGCAGTTCTTC

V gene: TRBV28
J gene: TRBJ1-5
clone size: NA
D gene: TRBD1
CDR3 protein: CATKTGGSNQPQHF
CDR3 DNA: TGTGCCACCAAGACAGGGGGTAGCAATCAGCCCCAGCATTTT

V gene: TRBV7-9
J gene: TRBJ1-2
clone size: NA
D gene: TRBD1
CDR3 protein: CASSHDTGVGYTF
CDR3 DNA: TGTGCCAGCAGCCATGACACAGGGGTTGGCTACACCTTC

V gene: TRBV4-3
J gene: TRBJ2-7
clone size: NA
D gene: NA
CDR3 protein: CASSQVWANYEQYF
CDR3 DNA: TGCGCCAGCAGCCAAGTGTGGGCCAACTACGAGCAGTACTTC

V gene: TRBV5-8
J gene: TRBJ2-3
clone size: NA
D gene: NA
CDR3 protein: CASSLGTASTDTQYF
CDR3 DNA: TGTGCCAGCAGCTTGGGGACAGCGAGCACAGATACGCAGTATTTT

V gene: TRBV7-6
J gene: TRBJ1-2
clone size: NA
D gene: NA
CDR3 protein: CASRLETGANYGYTF
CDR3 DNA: TGTGCCAGCAGGTTGGAAACCGGGGCTAACTATGGCTACACCTTC

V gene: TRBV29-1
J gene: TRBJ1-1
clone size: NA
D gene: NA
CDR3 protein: CSVVIGRDTEAFF
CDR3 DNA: TGCAGCGTTGTTATCGGTCGTGACACTGAAGCTTTCTTT

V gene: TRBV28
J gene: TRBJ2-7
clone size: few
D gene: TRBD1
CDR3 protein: CASSTRQGGYEQYF
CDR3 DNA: TGTGCCAGCAGCACGAGACAGGGTGGCTACGAGCAGTACTTC

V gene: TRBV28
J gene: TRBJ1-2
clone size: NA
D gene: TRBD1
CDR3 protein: CASSVGTERNGYTF
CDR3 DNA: TGTGCCAGCAGCGTAGGGACAGAGAGAAATGGCTACACCTTC

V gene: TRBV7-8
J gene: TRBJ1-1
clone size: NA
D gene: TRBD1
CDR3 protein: CASSPGQVVGLKTEAFF
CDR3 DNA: TGTGCCAGCAGCCCGGGACAGGTGGTTGGGCTGAAGACTGAAGCTTTCTTT

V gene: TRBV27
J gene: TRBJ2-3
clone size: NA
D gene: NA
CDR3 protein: CASSLSLALKAPDTQYF
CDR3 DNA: TGTGCCAGCAGTTTAAGCCTAGCCCTTAAGGCCCCAGATACGCAGTATTTT

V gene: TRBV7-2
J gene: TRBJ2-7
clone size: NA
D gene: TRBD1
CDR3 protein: CASSRTGGLYEQYF
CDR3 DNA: TGTGCCAGCAGCAGGACAGGGGGCCTTTACGAGCAGTACTTC

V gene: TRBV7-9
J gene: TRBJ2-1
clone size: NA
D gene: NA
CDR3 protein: CASSLIEGKQFF
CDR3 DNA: TGTGCCAGCAGCTTAATTGAGGGTAAGCAGTTCTTC

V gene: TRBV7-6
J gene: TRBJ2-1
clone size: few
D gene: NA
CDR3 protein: CASSLGLDSNEQFF
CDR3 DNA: TGTGCCAGCAGCTTAGGTCTAGATTCCAATGAGCAGTTCTTC

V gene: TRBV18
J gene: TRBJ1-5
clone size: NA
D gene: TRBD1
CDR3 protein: CASSPQPGQGARGNQPQHF
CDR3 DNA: TGTGCCAGCTCACCTCAGCCGGGACAGGGGGCAAGGGGCAATCAGCCCCAGCATTTT

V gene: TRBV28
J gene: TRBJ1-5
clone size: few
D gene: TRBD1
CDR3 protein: CATGQGSRPQHF
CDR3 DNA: TGTGCCACAGGACAGGGGTCCCGGCCCCAGCATTTT

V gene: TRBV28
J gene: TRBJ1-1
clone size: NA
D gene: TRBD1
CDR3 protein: CASSFTGDTEAFF
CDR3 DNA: TGTGCCAGCAGTTTCACAGGGGACACTGAAGCTTTCTTT

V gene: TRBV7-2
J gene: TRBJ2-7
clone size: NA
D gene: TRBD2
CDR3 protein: CASSLTGTSGNREQYF
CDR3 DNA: TGTGCCAGCAGCTTGACCGGGACTAGCGGGAATCGCGAGCAGTACTTC

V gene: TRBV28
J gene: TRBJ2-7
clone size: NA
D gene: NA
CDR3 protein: CASRHPGTTYEQYF
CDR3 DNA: TGTGCCAGCAGGCACCCCGGGACAACCTACGAGCAGTACTTC

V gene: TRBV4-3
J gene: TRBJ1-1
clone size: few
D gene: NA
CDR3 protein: CASSQDWRQQAFF
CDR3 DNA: TGCGCCAGCAGCCAAGATTGGAGACAGCAAGCTTTCTTT

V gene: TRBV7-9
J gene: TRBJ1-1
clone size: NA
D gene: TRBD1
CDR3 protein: CASRLGQGAEAFF
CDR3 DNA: TGTGCCAGCAGATTGGGACAGGGGGCTGAAGCTTTCTTT

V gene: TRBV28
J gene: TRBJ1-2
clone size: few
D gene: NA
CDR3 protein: CASGRRRAAYGYTF
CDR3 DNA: TGTGCCAGCGGGAGGAGAAGGGCAGCTTATGGCTACACCTTC

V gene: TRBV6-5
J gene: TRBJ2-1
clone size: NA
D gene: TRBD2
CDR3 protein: CASSYTSGSYNEQFF
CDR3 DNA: TGTGCCAGCAGTTACACTAGCGGGAGCTACAATGAGCAGTTCTTC

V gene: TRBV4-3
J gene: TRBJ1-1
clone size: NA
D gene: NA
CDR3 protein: CASSQADDGVVWTDLKRTEAFF
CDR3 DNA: TGCGCCAGCAGCCAAGCGGACGATGGAGTGGTTTGGACGGATCTTAAGCGGACTGAAGCTTTCTTT

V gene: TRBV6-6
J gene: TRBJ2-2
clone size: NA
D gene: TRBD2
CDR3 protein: CASSLHGLATGELFF
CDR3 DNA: TGTGCCAGCAGTCTACACGGACTAGCCACCGGGGAGCTGTTTTTT

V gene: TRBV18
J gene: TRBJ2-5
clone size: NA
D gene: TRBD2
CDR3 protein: CASSPPSGMETQYF
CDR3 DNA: TGTGCCAGCTCACCGCCTAGCGGGATGGAGACCCAGTACTTC

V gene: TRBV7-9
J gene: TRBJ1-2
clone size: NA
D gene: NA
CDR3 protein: CASSLEGYGYTF
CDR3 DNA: TGTGCCAGCAGCTTAGAGGGGTATGGCTACACCTTC

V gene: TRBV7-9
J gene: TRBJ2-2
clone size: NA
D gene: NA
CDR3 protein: CASSLSLHFTGELFF
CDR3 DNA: TGTGCCAGCAGCTTATCTTTACATTTCACCGGGGAGCTGTTTTTT

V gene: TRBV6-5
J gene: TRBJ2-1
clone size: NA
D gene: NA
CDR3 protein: CATHSAPGNEQFF
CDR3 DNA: TGTGCCACCCATTCAGCCCCGGGGAATGAGCAGTTCTTC

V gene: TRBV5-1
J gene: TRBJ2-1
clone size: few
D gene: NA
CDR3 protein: CASSLIGDEQFF
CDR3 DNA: TGCGCCAGCAGCTTGATAGGGGATGAGCAGTTCTTC

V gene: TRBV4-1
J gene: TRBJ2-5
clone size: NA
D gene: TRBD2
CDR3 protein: CASSSSGSETQYF
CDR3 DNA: TGCGCCAGCAGCTCTAGCGGTTCGGAGACCCAGTACTTC

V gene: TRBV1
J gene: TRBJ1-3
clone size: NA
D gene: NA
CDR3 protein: CTSNLSESISGNTIYF
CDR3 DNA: TGCACCAGCAACCTATCCGAAAGTATCTCTGGAAACACCATATATTTT

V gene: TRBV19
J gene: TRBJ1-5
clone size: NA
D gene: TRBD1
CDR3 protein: CASSIQDRDAHF
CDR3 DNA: TGTGCCAGTAGTATCCAAGACAGGGATGCACATTTT

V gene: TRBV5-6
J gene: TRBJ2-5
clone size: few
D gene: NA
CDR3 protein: CASSFRDGQETQYF
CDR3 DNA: TGTGCCAGCTCCTTCAGGGATGGGCAAGAGACCCAGTACTTC

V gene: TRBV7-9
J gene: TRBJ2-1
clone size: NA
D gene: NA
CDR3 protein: CASSLTSPSRNQFF
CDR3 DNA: TGTGCCAGCAGCTTAACTAGCCCGAGTCGCAATCAGTTCTTC

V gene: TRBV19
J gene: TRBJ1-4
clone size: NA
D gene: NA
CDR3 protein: CASSPQATNEKLFF
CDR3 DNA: TGTGCCAGTAGCCCACAGGCAACTAATGAAAAACTGTTTTTT

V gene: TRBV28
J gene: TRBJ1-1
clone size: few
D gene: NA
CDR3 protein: CASTQTGGVTEAFF
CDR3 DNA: TGTGCCAGCACCCAAACAGGAGGGGTCACTGAAGCTTTCTTT

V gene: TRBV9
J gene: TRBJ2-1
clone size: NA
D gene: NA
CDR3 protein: CASSDGNYNEQFF
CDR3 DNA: TGTGCCAGCAGCGACGGGAATTACAATGAGCAGTTCTTC

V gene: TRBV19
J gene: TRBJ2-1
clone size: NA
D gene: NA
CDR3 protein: CASSPTSIVNEQFF
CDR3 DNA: TGTGCCAGTAGCCCGACTAGTATCGTGAATGAGCAGTTCTTC

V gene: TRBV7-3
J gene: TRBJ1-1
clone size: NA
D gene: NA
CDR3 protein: CASSSGRGTEAFF
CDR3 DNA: TGTGCCAGCAGCTCTGGCCGGGGCACTGAAGCTTTCTTT

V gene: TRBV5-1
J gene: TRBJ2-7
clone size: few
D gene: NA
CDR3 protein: CASRDFYEQYF
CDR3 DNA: TGCGCCAGTAGGGACTTTTACGAGCAGTACTTC